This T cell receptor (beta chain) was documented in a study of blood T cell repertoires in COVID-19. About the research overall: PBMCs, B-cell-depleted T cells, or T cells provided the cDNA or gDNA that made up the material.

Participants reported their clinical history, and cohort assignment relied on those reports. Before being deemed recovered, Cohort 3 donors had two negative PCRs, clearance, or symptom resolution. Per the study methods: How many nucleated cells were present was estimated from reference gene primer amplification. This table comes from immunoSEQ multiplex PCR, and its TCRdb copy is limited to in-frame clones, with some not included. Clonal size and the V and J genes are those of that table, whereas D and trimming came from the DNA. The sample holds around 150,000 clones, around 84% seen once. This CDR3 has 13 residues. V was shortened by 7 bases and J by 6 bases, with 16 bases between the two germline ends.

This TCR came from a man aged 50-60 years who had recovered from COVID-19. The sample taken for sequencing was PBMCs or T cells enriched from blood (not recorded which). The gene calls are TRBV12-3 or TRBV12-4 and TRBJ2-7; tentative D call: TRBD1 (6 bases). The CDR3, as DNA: TGTGCCAGCACTACCAGGGGTTGGGGCGAGCAGTACTTC. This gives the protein CASTTRGWGEQYF.